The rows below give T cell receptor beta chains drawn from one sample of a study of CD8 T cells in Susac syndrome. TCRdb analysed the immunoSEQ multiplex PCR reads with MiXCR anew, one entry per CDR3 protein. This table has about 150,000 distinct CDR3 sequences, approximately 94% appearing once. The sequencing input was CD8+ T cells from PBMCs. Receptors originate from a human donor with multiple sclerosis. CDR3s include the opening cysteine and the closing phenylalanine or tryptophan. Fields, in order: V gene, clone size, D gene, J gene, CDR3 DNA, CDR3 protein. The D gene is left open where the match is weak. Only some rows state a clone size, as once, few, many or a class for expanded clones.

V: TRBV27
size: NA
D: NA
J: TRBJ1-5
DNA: TGTGCCAGCAGTTTAGGAGGCGGGGCAGGTCAGCCCCAGCATTTT
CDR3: CASSLGGGAGQPQHF

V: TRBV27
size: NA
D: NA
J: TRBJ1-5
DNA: TGTGCCAGCAGTCCGACCGAGGCGCGGGCCCAGCATTTT
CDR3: CASSPTEARAQHF

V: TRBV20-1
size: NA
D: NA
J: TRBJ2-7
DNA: TGCAGTGCTAGAGATGGAGGGGGGGGACAACCCTACGAGCAGTACTTC
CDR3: CSARDGGGGQPYEQYF

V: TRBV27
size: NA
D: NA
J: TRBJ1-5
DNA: TGTGCCAGCAGCTACGTCGGGGGCGGTCAGCCCCAGCATTTT
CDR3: CASSYVGGGQPQHF

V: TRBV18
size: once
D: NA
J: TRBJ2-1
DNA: TGTGCCAGCTCACCACGGATGGGACGCCGAGACAATGAGCAGTTCTTC
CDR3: CASSPRMGRRDNEQFF

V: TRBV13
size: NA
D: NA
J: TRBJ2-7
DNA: TGTGCCAGCAGCTTATGGGAGTCTTCCACTTCCTACGAGCAGTACTTC
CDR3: CASSLWESSTSYEQYF

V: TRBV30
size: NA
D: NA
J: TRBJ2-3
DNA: TGTGCCTGGAGTGAAGGAAGCGCTTACACAGATACGCAGTATTTT
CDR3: CAWSEGSAYTDTQYF

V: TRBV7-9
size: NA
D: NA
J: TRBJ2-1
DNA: TGTGCCAGCAGCTCCCCCGGGAGAGGAGATGAGCAGTTCTTC
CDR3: CASSSPGRGDEQFF

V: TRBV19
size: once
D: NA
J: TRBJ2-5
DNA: TGTGCCAGTAGTATCCTCCCCCAAGAGACCCAGTACTTC
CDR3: CASSILPQETQYF

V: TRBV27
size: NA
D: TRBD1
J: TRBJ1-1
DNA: TGTGCCAGCAGCCACGGGACAGGGAAAGCTTTCTTT
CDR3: CASSHGTGKAFF

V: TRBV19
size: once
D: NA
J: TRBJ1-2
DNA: TGTGCCAGTAATAACGGGGACTACTATGGCTACACCTTC
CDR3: CASNNGDYYGYTF

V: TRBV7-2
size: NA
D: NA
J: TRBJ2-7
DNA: TGTGAGAGGCAGGGGACCTACGAGCAGTACTTC
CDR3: CERQGTYEQYF

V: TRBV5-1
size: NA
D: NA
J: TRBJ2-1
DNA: TGCGCCAGCTTCCCGGCGGACTCGGTATACAATGAGCAGTTCTTC
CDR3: CASFPADSVYNEQFF

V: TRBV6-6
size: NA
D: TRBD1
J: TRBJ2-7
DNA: TGTGCCAGCAGACAGGGGACCTACGAGCAGTACTTC
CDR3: CASRQGTYEQYF

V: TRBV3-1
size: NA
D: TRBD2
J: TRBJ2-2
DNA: TGTGCCAGCAGCCAGATGGGACTAGCGGTCACCGGGGAGCTGTTTTTT
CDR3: CASSQMGLAVTGELFF

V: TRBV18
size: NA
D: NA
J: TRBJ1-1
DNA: TGTGCCAGCTCACCATTCAGGGACCGCACTGAAGCTTTCTTT
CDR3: CASSPFRDRTEAFF

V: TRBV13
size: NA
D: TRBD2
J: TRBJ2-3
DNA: TGTGCCAGCAGCCCCCCGACTAGCGGTAGCACAGATACGCAGTATTTT
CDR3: CASSPPTSGSTDTQYF

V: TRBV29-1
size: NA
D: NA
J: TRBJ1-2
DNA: TGCAGCGTTCCAGCGGGGGCAGCCAACTATGGCTACACCTTC
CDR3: CSVPAGAANYGYTF

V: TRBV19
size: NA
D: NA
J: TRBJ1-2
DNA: TGTGCCAGTAGTATGGGTCCCAGGTATGATGGCTACACCTTC
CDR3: CASSMGPRYDGYTF

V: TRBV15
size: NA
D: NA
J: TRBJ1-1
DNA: TGTGCCACCAGCAGAGGTCGGGAGGGGCTGGACACTGAAGCTTTCTTT
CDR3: CATSRGREGLDTEAFF

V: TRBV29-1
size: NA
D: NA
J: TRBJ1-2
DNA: TGCAGCGCCGGGGTTGAGGACAGAGGCAACTATGGCTACACCTTC
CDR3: CSAGVEDRGNYGYTF

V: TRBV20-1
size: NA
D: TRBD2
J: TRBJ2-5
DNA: TGCAGTGCTAGAGATCCTGTACTAGCGGGGGACGGGCACCAAGAGACCCAGTACTTC
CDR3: CSARDPVLAGDGHQETQYF

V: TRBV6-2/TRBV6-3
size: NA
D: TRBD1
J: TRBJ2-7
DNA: TGTGCCAGCCGGTACGACAGGGATGAGACCTACGAGCAGTACTTC
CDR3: CASRYDRDETYEQYF